Below, 32 T cell receptor beta chains from the same sample are listed, as sequenced in a study of CD8 T cells in ankylosing spondylitis. TCRdb used MiXCR to reprocess the 5' RACE reads, holding one entry per CDR3 protein. This table has about 360,000 distinct CDR3 sequences, 20% to 25% appearing once. The material sequenced was blood, either unsorted or a sorted T cell fraction (not recorded which). The receptor source for this set is a male donor with ankylosing spondylitis or in good health (not recorded which).

The gene calls are TRBV11-2 and TRBJ2-1; 11 bases align to TRBD2. Losses at the gene ends were 5 bases for V and 9 bases for J; bases not matched to a gene: 6. Germline values: CDR1 SGHAT, CDR2 FQNNGV. The CDR3 covers 14 residues. CDR3 protein: CASSAGLAVVEQFF. The CDR3 DNA reads as TGTGCCAGCAGCGCGGGACTAGCGGTAGTTGAGCAGTTCTTC.

This clonotype occurred a few times. The chain joins TRBV27 to TRBJ2-7; D is ambiguous. The CDR3 spans 14 residues. Trimming pared 4 bases from V and 4 bases from J, leaving 14 bases between. Germline V gene sequence: CDR1 MNHEY, CDR2 SMNVEV (reference sequence). The CDR3 here is CASSSAGPGYEQYF. CDR3 DNA: TGTGCCAGCAGTTCGGCCGGGCCCGGTTACGAGCAGTACTTC.

This clonotype was observed a handful of times. The J gene is TRBJ2-1, the V gene TRBV29-1; D gene unclear. The CDR3 sequence is 15 residues long. V gave up 4 bases and J gave up 4 bases, with 17 bases separating them. The V gene's germline CDR1 is SQVTM and CDR2 ANQGSEA. DNA for the CDR3: TGCAGCGTTGTAGGCGGCTACCAGACATACAATGAGCAGTTCTTC. As protein: CSVVGGYQTYNEQFF.

This clonotype has a handful of counts. The chain couples TRBV5-6 to TRBJ2-7; the match to TRBD2 covers 7 bases. J was trimmed by 6 bases and V by 4 bases; bases with no gene match: 4. CDR1 and CDR2 (germline): SGHDT, YYEEEE. The CDR3 totals 12 residues. CDR3 region: CASSTLALEQYF. The DNA of the CDR3 is TGTGCCAGCAGCACACTAGCGCTCGAGCAGTACTTC. The variable domain in full, with the rest retrieved from reference TRBV5-6 and TRBJ2-7, is DAGVTQSPTHLIKTRGQQVTLRCSPKSGHDTVSWYQQALGQGPQFIFQYYEEEERQRGNFPDRFSGHQFPNYSSELNVNALLLGDSALYLCASSTLALEQYFGPGTRLTVT.

This clonotype was observed a handful of times. This chain links TRBV12-3 or TRBV12-4 with TRBJ2-1; no clear D. The V gene lost 6 bases and the J gene lost 10 bases, with 10 bases spanning the gap. The length of the CDR3 is 11 residues. In nucleotides, the CDR3 is TGTGCCAGCAGCTACAATCTCGAGCAGTTCTTC. Protein: CASSYNLEQFF.

The V call is TRBV6-4, the J call TRBJ2-3; TRBD2 is a possible D gene (7 bases). Trimming removed 5 bases from V and 7 bases from J, with 16 bases in between. Germline loops: CDR1 MRHNA, CDR2 SNTAGT. CDR3 size: 14 residues. Here the CDR3 DNA reads TGTGCCAGCAGTCTGGGGGGGGGGCCCTATACGCAGTATTTT. Protein sequence: CASSLGGGPYTQYF.

In its sample, this clonotype was seen a few times. The rearrangement uses TRBV5-6 and TRBJ1-1; no firm D call. Per germline, CDR1 SGHDT and CDR2 YYEEEE. The CDR3 length is 14 residues. Trimming removed 1 base from V and 0 bases from J, with 7 bases in between. CDR3 amino acids: CASSLSSMNTEAFF. CDR3 sequence (DNA): TGTGCCAGCAGCTTGAGCAGTATGAACACTGAAGCTTTCTTT.

V is TRBV7-8 and J is TRBJ2-2; weak D call: TRBD2 (6 bases). The CDR3 loop spans 14 amino acids. Trimming took off 5 bases at V and 6 bases at J, with 13 bases between the two ends. CDR1 and CDR2 (germline): SGHVS, FQNEAQ. The CDR3 spells CASSHGTSAGELFF. The CDR3 nucleotides are TGTGCCAGCAGCCACGGGACTTCGGCCGGGGAGCTGTTTTTT.

The chain carries TRBV15 and TRBJ2-1, with 7 bases fitting TRBD2. V was clipped by 3 bases and J by 5 bases; unmatched bases: 7. Germline V lookup: CDR1 LNHNV, CDR2 YYDKDF (reference sequence). This CDR3 spans 15 amino acids. This CDR3 is CATSRGPGGNNEQFF. The CDR3 coding sequence is TGTGCCACCAGCAGGGGGCCGGGGGGAAACAATGAGCAGTTCTTC. Using reference TRBV15 and TRBJ2-1 for the parts outside the CDR3, the full variable domain is DAMVIQNPRYQVTQFGKPVTLSCSQTLNHNVMYWYQQKSSQAPKLLFHYYDKDFNNEADTPDNFQSRRPNTSFCFLDIRSPGLGDTAMYLCATSRGPGGNNEQFFGPGTRLTVL.

In its sample, this clonotype was seen a few times. The chain couples TRBV3-1 to TRBJ2-1, with 10 bases aligning to TRBD2. V shed 0 bases, J shed 1 base, and the junction held 12 bases outside the gene matches. The V gene's germline CDR1 is LGHDT and CDR2 YNNKEL (reference sequence). CDR3 length: 20 amino acids. The CDR3 protein is CASSQDLSSGGALSYNEQFF. The CDR3 nucleotides read TGTGCCAGCAGCCAAGATTTATCCAGCGGGGGGGCCCTTTCCTACAATGAGCAGTTCTTC.

This clonotype was observed a few times. This chain links TRBV11-2 with TRBJ2-1; 8 nucleotides align to TRBD1. In germline, CDR1 is SGHAT, CDR2 FQNNGV. With 1 base clipped from V and 3 bases from J, the junction kept 5 bases outside the gene matches. The CDR3 is made up of 16 amino acids. The CDR3 sequence is CASSLVLGQDYNEQFF. In DNA form, the CDR3 reads TGTGCCAGCAGCTTAGTGTTGGGACAGGACTACAATGAGCAGTTCTTC.

This clonotype occurred a few times. This sequence joins TRBV29-1 and TRBJ2-2; D gene uncertain. The CDR3 covers 12 residues. V gave up 7 bases and J gave up 7 bases, with 13 bases separating them. Germline V gene lookup returns CDR1 SQVTM and CDR2 ANQGSEA. The DNA of the CDR3 is TGCAGCGCCCTCGATGGAGTCGGGGAGCTGTTTTTT. The encoded protein is CSALDGVGELFF.

The chain joins TRBV7-9 to TRBJ2-7, with 10 bases identical to TRBD1. The CDR3 length is 14 residues. J was trimmed by 5 bases and V by 3 bases; bases with no gene match: 4. Germline-derived CDR1 and CDR2 are SEHNR and FQNEAQ (reference sequence). The CDR3 nucleotides are TGTGCCAGCAGCTTGGACAGGGGGAATGACGAGCAGTACTTC. Its translation is CASSLDRGNDEQYF.

Only a few counts were recorded for this clonotype. The chain is built from TRBV29-1 and TRBJ2-1; D is possibly TRBD1 (6 bases). Per germline, CDR1 SQVTM and CDR2 ANQGSEA. The CDR3 is 10 amino acids. V was cut by 7 bases and J by 7 bases, with 8 bases left in between. DNA of the CDR3: TGCAGCGGGGGGCCTAATGAGCAGTTCTTC. This sequence encodes CSGGPNEQFF.

This clonotype was observed a handful of times. This rearrangement joins TRBV12-3 or TRBV12-4 to TRBJ1-5; no clear D gene. The CDR3 has 15 residues. V lost 6 bases to trimming and J lost 5 bases, with 17 bases between them. CDR3 region: CASSPGSENYQPQHF. CDR3 DNA sequence: TGTGCCAGCAGCCCCGGGTCGGAGAATTATCAGCCCCAGCATTTT.

This clonotype came up a few times. The chain has TRBV9 and TRBJ2-7; TRBD1 matches 12 bases. V lost 3 bases to trimming and J lost 4 bases; unmatched junction nucleotides: 5. The CDR3 loop spans 15 amino acids. Germline-derived CDR1 and CDR2 are SGDLS and YYNGEE. The chain's CDR3 is CASSDGDRGRYEQYF. CDR3 in DNA: TGTGCCAGCAGCGACGGGGACAGGGGGCGGTACGAGCAGTACTTC.

In this sample, this clonotype turned up a few times. The chain combines TRBV28 with TRBJ2-1, with 7 bases fitting TRBD2. V was pared by 10 bases and J by 5 bases, with 11 bases of the junction left unmatched. The CDR3 consists of 14 residues. Germline-derived CDR1 and CDR2 are MDHEN and SYDVKM. The CDR3 sequence is CATLRRLADNEQFF. The CDR3 DNA sequence: TGTGCCACCCTCAGGAGGCTAGCGGACAATGAGCAGTTCTTC.

CDR3 sequence reads: CASSEFGGQGNSPLHF. CDR3 bases: TGTGCCAGCAGTGAATTTGGAGGACAGGGAAATTCACCCCTCCACTTT. The chain couples TRBV2 to TRBJ1-6; 8 nucleotides agree with TRBD1. V was pared by 2 bases and J by 7 bases, with 7 bases of the junction left unmatched. Looked up from germline, CDR1 is SNHLY and CDR2 is FYNNEI. The CDR3 is made up of 16 amino acids.

The chain carries TRBV7-9 and TRBJ2-6; D gene unclear. Deletions cut 2 bases from V and 0 bases from J, with 5 bases between. There are 15 residues in the CDR3. Germline V gene sequence: CDR1 SEHNR, CDR2 FQNEAQ (reference sequence). This CDR3 reads CASSLPDSGANVLTF. In DNA form, the CDR3 reads TGTGCCAGCAGCTTACCGGACTCTGGGGCCAACGTCCTGACTTTC.

This CDR3 is CSVEDLASGGAGYNEQFF. CDR3 coding DNA: TGCAGCGTTGAAGATCTGGCTAGCGGGGGGGCAGGTTACAATGAGCAGTTCTTC. The chain recombines TRBV29-1 with TRBJ2-1; 12 nucleotides agree with TRBD2. Trimming cost V 0 bases and J 4 bases; bases outside gene matches: 10. There are 18 residues in the CDR3. The germline gives CDR1 SQVTM, CDR2 ANQGSEA.

The table lists this clonotype with a few counts. The CDR3 loop is CVGGGGEKLFF. CDR3 sequence (DNA): TGCGTTGGGGGGGGCGGTGAAAAACTGTTTTTT. The gene calls are TRBV29-1 and TRBJ1-4, with D perhaps TRBD1 (6 bases). From germline, CDR1 is SQVTM and CDR2 ANQGSEA. The CDR3 totals 11 residues.

V is TRBV29-1 and J is TRBJ2-5; the D is unclear. From germline, CDR1 is SQVTM and CDR2 ANQGSEA. CDR3 size: 12 residues. Trimming left V 3 bases short and J 2 bases short, with 7 bases between. CDR3 sequence reads: CSVDEGQETQYF. The CDR3 DNA is TGCAGCGTTGATGAAGGGCAAGAGACCCAGTACTTC.

The chain employs TRBV11-2 and TRBJ2-1, with D hard to call. The ends were cut back, 0 bases at V and 15 bases at J, with 15 bases in the middle. Germline values: CDR1 SGHAT, CDR2 FQNNGV. The CDR3 totals 13 residues. The CDR3 region has the DNA TGTGCCAGCAGCTTAGATGCGGCTCCCTGGGGGTTCTTC. Residues: CASSLDAAPWGFF.

This clonotype was found a few times. The V and J genes are TRBV7-6 and TRBJ2-1, with 12 bases aligning to TRBD2. The CDR3 consists of 19 residues. Unmatched junction bases numbered 10, after V lost 2 bases and J lost 2 bases. Germline assignment: CDR1 SGHVS and CDR2 FNYEAQ. Here the CDR3 DNA reads TGTGCCAGCAGCTTATACCCTAGCGGGGGGGCCGGAGCCTACAATGAGCAGTTCTTC. It specifies CASSLYPSGGAGAYNEQFF.

The CDR3 DNA reads TGTGCCAGCAGTTATCAACTAGACCGCAATGAGCAGTTCTTC. It yields the protein CASSYQLDRNEQFF. J is TRBJ2-1 and V is TRBV6-5; TRBD2 is a possible D gene (5 bases). Between the trimmed V and J ends, which lost 3 bases and 6 bases, there was a span of 12 bases. Germline CDR1 is MNHEY and CDR2 is SVGAGI. The CDR3 covers 14 residues.

The V call is TRBV14, the J call TRBJ1-2, with 8 nucleotides matching TRBD1. V dropped 1 base and J dropped 4; count of bases not matched to a gene: 5. The V gene's germline CDR1 is SGHDN and CDR2 FVKESK. The CDR3 is 15 residues long. CDR3 sequence reads: CASSQVHRGSYGYTF. CDR3 in DNA: TGTGCCAGCAGCCAAGTACACAGGGGGAGCTATGGCTACACCTTC.

This chain uses TRBV10-3 with TRBJ2-5, with a tentative D call TRBD2 (6 bases). Trimming took 3 bases from V and 2 from J, leaving 10 bases between them. The germline gives CDR1 ENHRY, CDR2 SYGVKD. This CDR3 has 14 amino acids. The CDR3 nucleotides read TGTGCCATCAGTGACGGGGGACTTCAAGAGACCCAGTACTTC. Its translation: CAISDGGLQETQYF.

This clonotype has just a few counts. This sequence joins TRBV4-2 and TRBJ2-7; 8 nucleotides line up with TRBD1. Germline loops: CDR1 LGHNA, CDR2 YNFKEQ. With 3 bases clipped from V and 3 bases from J, the junction kept 7 bases outside the gene matches. This CDR3 contains 15 residues. The CDR3 spells CASSHGGQVSYEQYF. The DNA for the CDR3 is TGTGCCAGCAGCCACGGGGGACAGGTTAGCTACGAGCAGTACTTC.

This clonotype has a handful of counts. The CDR3 nucleotides are TGCAGTGCCCCCCGGGGCGGCCCTACTGGCGAGCAGTACTTC. Its translation is CSAPRGGPTGEQYF. The V gene is TRBV20-1, the J gene TRBJ2-7; either TRBD1 or TRBD2 may fit D (5 bases each). V was shortened by 6 bases and J by 6 bases, with 21 bases between the two germline ends. CDR3 length: 14 residues. Looked up from germline, CDR1 is DFQATT and CDR2 is SNEGSKA (reference sequence).

The chain joins TRBV12-3 or TRBV12-4 to TRBJ2-2; D may be TRBD2 (5 bases). The germline V and J ends were trimmed by 7 bases and 1 base, with 10 bases remaining between them. The CDR3 consists of 14 residues. The CDR3 here is CASTSGLNTGELFF. In nucleotides, the CDR3 is TGTGCCAGCACCTCAGGACTGAACACCGGGGAGCTGTTTTTT.

In this sample, this clonotype turned up a few times. V is TRBV27 and J is TRBJ1-1; possible D gene TRBD1, 6 bases. The germline V and J ends were trimmed by 1 base and 5 bases, with 11 bases remaining between them. The germline V gene encodes CDR1 MNHEY and CDR2 SMNVEV (reference sequence). The CDR3 has 14 amino acids. The CDR3 DNA reads TGTGCCAGCAGTTTATGGGGGCAGGGGACTGAAGCTTTCTTT. Protein product: CASSLWGQGTEAFF.

The chain carries TRBV20-1 and TRBJ1-4; 9 nucleotides line up with TRBD1. The CDR3 has 13 amino acids. J lost 15 bases, V lost 1 base, and 9 bases had no gene match. The germline V gene encodes CDR1 DFQATT and CDR2 SNEGSKA (reference sequence). DNA for the CDR3: TGCAGTGCTAGAGGTGGAGGGGGACAGGGCATGTTTTTT. This sequence encodes CSARGGGGQGMFF.